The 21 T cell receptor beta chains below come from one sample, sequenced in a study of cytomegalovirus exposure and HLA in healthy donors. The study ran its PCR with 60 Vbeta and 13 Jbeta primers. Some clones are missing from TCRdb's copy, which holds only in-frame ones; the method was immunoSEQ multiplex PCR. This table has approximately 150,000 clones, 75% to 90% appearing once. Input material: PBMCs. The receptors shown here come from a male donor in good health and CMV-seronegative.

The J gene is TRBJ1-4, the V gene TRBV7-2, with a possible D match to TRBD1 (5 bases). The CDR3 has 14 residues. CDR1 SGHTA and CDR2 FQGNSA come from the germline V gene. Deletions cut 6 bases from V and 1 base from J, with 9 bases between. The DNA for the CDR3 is TGTGCCAGCAGGTTTGACAGAACTAATGAAAAACTGTTTTTT. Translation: CASRFDRTNEKLFF. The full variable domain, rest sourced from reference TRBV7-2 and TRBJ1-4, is GAGVSQSPSNKVTEKGKDVELRCDPISGHTALYWYRQSLGQGLEFLIYFQGNSAPDKSGLPSDRFSAERTGGSVSTLTIQRTQQEDSAVYLCASRFDRTNEKLFFGSGTQLSVL.

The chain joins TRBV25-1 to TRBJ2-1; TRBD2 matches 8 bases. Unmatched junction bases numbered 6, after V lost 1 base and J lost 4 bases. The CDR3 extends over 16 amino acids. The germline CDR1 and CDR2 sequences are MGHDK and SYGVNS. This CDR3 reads CASSESGRGEYNEQFF. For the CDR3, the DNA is TGTGCCAGCAGTGAATCCGGGCGGGGGGAATACAATGAGCAGTTCTTC.

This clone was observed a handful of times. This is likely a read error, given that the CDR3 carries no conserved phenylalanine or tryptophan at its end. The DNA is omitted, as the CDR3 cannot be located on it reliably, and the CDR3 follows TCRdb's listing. The CDR3 sequence: CASIAAGGGG. The chain combines TRBV30 with TRBJ1-5. 10 amino acids form the CDR3, both terminal residues included. Germline assignment: CDR1 GTSNPN and CDR2 SVGIG (reference sequence).

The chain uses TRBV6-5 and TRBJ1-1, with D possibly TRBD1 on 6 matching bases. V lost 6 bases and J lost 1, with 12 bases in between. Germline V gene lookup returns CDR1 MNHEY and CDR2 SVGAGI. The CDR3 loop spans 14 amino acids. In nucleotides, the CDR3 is TGTGCCAGCAGCTTACAGGGACCGAACACTGAAGCTTTCTTT. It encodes CASSLQGPNTEAFF.

The CDR3 nucleotides read TGTGCCATATCACAGGGGGGTGAAAAACTGTTTTTT. Protein: CAISQGGEKLFF. The chain carries TRBV10-3 and TRBJ1-4; 8 bases map to TRBD1. CDR1 and CDR2 (germline): ENHRY, SYGVKD. V lost 9 bases and J lost 7; bases outside the gene matches: 4. This CDR3 has 12 amino acids.

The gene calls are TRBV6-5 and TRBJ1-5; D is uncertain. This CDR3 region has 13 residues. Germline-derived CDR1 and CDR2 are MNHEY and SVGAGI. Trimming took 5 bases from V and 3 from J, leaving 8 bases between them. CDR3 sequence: CASSRQANQPQHF. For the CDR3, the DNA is TGTGCCAGCAGTAGGCAGGCCAATCAGCCCCAGCATTTT.

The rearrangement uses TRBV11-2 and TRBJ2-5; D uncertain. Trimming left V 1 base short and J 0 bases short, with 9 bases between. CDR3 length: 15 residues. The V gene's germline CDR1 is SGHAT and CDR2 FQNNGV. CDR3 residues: CASSLGGVDQETQYF. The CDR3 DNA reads TGTGCCAGCAGCTTAGGTGGAGTAGACCAAGAGACCCAGTACTTC.

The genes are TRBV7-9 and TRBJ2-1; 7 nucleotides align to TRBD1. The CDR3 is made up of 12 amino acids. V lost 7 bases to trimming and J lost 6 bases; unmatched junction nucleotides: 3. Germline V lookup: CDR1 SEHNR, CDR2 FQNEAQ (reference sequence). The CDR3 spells CASNPGGNEQFF. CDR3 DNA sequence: TGTGCCAGCAATCCAGGGGGCAATGAGCAGTTCTTC.

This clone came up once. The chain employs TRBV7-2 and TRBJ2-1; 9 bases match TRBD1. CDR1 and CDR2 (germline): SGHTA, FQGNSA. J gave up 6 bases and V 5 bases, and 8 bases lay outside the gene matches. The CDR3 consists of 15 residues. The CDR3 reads CASSQDRGESNEQFF. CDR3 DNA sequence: TGTGCCAGCAGCCAAGACAGGGGGGAGAGCAATGAGCAGTTCTTC.

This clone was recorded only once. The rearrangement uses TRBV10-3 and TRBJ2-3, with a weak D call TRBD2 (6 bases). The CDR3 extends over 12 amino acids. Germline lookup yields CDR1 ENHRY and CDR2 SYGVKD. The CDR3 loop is CAGGYSTDTQYF. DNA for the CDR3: TGTGCTGGAGGGTATAGCACAGATACGCAGTATTTT.

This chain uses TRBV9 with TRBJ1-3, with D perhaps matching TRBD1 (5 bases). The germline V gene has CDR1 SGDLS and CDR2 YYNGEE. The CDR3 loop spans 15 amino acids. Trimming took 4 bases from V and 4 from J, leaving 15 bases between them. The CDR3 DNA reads TGTGCCAGCAGCCCCCGGGGGGGGAAAGGAAACACCATATATTTT. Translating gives CASSPRGGKGNTIYF.

The chain's CDR3 is CASSLDLTWMEGYTF. In DNA form, the CDR3 reads TGTGCCAGCAGCTTAGATCTGACCTGGATGGAGGGCTACACCTTC. The chain combines TRBV11-2 with TRBJ1-2, with no clear D. The V end lost 0 bases, the J end lost 8 bases, and 16 bases lay between the germline ends. CDR1 SGHAT and CDR2 FQNNGV come from the germline V gene. The CDR3 has 15 amino acids.

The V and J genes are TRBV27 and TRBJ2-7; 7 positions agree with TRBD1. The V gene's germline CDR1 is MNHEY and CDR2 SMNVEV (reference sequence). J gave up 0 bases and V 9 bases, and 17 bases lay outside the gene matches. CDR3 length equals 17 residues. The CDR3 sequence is CASQRKGGEPNSYEQYF. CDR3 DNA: TGTGCCAGTCAACGGAAAGGGGGCGAGCCCAACTCCTACGAGCAGTACTTC.

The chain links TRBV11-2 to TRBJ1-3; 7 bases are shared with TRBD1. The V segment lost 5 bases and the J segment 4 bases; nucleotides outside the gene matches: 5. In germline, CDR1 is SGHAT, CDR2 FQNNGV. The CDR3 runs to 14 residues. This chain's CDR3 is CASSPGTEGNTIYF. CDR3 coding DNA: TGTGCCAGCAGCCCCGGGACAGAAGGAAACACCATATATTTT. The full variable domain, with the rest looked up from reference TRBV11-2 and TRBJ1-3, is EAGVAQSPRYKIIEKRQSVAFWCNPISGHATLYWYQQILGQGPKLLIQFQNNGVVDDSQLPKDRFSAERLKGVDSTLKIQPAKLEDSAVYLCASSPGTEGNTIYFGEGSWLTVV.

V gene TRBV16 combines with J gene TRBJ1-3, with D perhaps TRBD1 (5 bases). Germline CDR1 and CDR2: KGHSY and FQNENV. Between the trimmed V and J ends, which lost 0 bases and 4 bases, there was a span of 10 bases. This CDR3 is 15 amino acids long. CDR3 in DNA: TGTGCCAGCAGCCAATCGGGGGGAAGAGGAAACACCATATATTTT. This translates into CASSQSGGRGNTIYF.

Here the CDR3 DNA reads TGTGCCAGCAGCATCTCATTCAGGGTTACTGAAGCTTTCTTT. Its protein is CASSISFRVTEAFF. The V gene is TRBV11-3, the J gene TRBJ1-1; D is perhaps TRBD1 (5 bases). CDR3 length: 14 residues. The germline gives CDR1 SGHNT, CDR2 YENEEA. With 5 bases removed from V and 5 bases from J, the gap between germline ends came to 15 bases.

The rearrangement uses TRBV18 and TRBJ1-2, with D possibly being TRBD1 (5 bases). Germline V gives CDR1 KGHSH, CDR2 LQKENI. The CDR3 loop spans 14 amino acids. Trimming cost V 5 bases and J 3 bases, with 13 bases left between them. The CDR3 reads CASSFDRIYYGYTF. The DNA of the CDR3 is TGTGCCAGCTCATTCGACAGAATATACTATGGCTACACCTTC.

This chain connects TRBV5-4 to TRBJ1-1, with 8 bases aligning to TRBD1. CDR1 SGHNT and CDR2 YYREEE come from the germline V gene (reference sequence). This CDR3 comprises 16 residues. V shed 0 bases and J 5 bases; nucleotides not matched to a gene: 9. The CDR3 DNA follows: TGTGCCAGCAGCTTGGCTTCTGGACAGGGTTGGACTGAAGCTTTCTTT. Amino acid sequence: CASSLASGQGWTEAFF. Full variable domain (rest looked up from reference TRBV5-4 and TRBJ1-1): ETGVTQSPTHLIKTRGQQVTLRCSSQSGHNTVSWYQQALGQGPQFIFQYYREEENGRGNFPPRFSGLQFPNYSSELNVNALELDDSALYLCASSLASGQGWTEAFFGQGTRLTVV.

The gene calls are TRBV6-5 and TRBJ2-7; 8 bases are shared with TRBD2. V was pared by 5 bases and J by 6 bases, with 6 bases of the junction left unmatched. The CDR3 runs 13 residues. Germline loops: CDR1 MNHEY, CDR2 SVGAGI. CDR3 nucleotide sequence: TGTGCCAGCAGTCGGCGGACTAGCTCCGAGCAGTACTTC. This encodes CASSRRTSSEQYF.

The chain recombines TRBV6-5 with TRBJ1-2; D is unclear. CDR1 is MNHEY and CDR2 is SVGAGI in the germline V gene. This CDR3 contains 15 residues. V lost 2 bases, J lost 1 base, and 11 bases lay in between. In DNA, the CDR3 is TGTGCCAGCAGTTACCGGCGGGAAGTTAACTATGGCTACACCTTC. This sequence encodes CASSYRREVNYGYTF.

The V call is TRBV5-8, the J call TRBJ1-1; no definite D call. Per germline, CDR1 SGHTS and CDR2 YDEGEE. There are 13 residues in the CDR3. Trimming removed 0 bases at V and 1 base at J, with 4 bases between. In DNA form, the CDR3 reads TGTGCCAGCAGCTTGGCGGGGAACACTGAAGCTTTCTTT. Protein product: CASSLAGNTEAFF.